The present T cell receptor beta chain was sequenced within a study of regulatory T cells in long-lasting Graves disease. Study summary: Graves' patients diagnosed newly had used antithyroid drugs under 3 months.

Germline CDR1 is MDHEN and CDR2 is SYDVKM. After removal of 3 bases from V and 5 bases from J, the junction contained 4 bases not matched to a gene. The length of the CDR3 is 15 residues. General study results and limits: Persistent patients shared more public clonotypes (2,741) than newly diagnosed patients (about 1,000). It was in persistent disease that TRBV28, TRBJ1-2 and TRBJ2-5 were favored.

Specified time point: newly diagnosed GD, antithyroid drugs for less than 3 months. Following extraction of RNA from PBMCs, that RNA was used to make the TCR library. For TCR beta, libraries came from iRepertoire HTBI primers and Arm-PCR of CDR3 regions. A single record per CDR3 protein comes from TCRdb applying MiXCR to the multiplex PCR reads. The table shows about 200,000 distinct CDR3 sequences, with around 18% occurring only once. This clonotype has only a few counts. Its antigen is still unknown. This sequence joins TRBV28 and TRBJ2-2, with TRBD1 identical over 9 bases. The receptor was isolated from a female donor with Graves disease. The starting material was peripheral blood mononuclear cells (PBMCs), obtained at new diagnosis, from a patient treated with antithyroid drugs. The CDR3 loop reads CASSFQQGATGELFF. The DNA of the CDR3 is TGTGCCAGCAGTTTCCAACAGGGGGCGACCGGGGAGCTGTTTTTT.